Below, 25 T cell receptor beta chains from the same sample are listed, as sequenced in a study of resident and recirculating memory T cells in vitiligo. Here immunoSEQ multiplex PCR was the method, and the copy in TCRdb shows in-frame clones only, minus some. The sample carries 39,000 or so clones, around 90% recorded once. Sequencing input: blood. The receptors here all came from a male donor with vitiligo.

The chain couples TRBV19 to TRBJ1-2; the match to TRBD1 covers 8 bases. V was pared by 6 bases and J by 2 bases, with 5 bases of the junction left unmatched. The germline V gene encodes CDR1 LNHDA and CDR2 SQIVND (reference sequence). The length of the CDR3 is 14 residues. This chain's CDR3 is CASRPGQDNYGYTF. The CDR3 DNA reads TGTGCCAGTAGGCCGGGACAGGACAACTATGGCTACACCTTC.

The V call is TRBV7-9, the J call TRBJ1-1; 8 bases fit TRBD1. The CDR3 has 12 amino acids. Losses at the gene ends were 1 base for V and 10 bases for J; bases not matched to a gene: 2. CDR1 SEHNR and CDR2 FQNEAQ come from the germline V gene (reference sequence). CDR3 sequence reads: CASSLGQGIAFF. The CDR3 coding sequence is TGTGCCAGCAGCTTAGGACAGGGGATAGCTTTCTTT.

The chain carries TRBV19 and TRBJ2-3; 14 bases are a match to TRBD2. The CDR3 runs 16 residues. V dropped 5 bases and J dropped 6; count of bases not matched to a gene: 7. Germline V gene data show CDR1 as LNHDA and CDR2 as SQIVND (reference sequence). CDR3: CASSSRTSGGLDTQYF. The CDR3 DNA is TGTGCCAGTAGTTCTCGGACTAGCGGGGGGCTGGATACGCAGTATTTT.

The chain is built from TRBV5-6 and TRBJ1-2, with D perhaps TRBD1 (6 bases). The CDR3 has 14 amino acids. The germline V gene encodes CDR1 SGHDT and CDR2 YYEEEE. V lost 4 bases and J 8 bases, leaving 18 bases between the germline ends. The CDR3, as DNA: TGTGCCAGCAGCCCCGCCCGGGACATTCACGGCTACACCTTC. Residues: CASSPARDIHGYTF.

The CDR3 sequence is CASSLEQGPKAFF. CDR3 DNA sequence: TGCGCCAGCAGCTTGGAACAGGGGCCCAAAGCTTTCTTT. V is TRBV5-1 and J is TRBJ1-1; 7 bases fit TRBD1. The CDR3 has 13 amino acids. Looked up from germline, CDR1 is SGHRS and CDR2 is YFSETQ. After removal of 0 bases from V and 9 bases from J, the junction contained 5 bases not matched to a gene.

The rearrangement uses TRBV5-6 and TRBJ2-3; D perhaps matches TRBD2 (5 bases). This CDR3 is 16 amino acids long. The V end was cut by 3 bases, the J end by 4 bases, with 18 bases between. From germline, CDR1 is SGHDT and CDR2 YYEEEE. CDR3: CASSSPTGIGADTQYF. For the CDR3, the DNA is TGTGCCAGCAGCTCCCCGACCGGGATTGGGGCAGATACGCAGTATTTT.

The chain recombines TRBV5-1 with TRBJ2-7; 7 nucleotides line up with TRBD1. The V segment lost 4 bases and the J segment 3 bases; nucleotides outside the gene matches: 7. CDR1 is SGHRS, CDR2 YFSETQ, per germline. The CDR3 sequence is 14 residues long. The CDR3 bases are TGCGCCAGCAGCACACGACAGGGAAGCTACGAGCAGTACTTC. It yields the protein CASSTRQGSYEQYF.

This clone was observed a single time. The J gene is TRBJ1-2, the V gene TRBV9, with a possible D match to TRBD1 (6 bases). The ends were cut back, 0 bases at V and 8 bases at J, with 11 bases in the middle. Germline values: CDR1 SGDLS, CDR2 YYNGEE. This CDR3 spans 13 amino acids. As DNA, the CDR3 is TGTGCCAGCAGCGTAGACGGGACAAGAGGCTACACCTTC. It translates to CASSVDGTRGYTF.

This clone was recorded a few times. The gene calls are TRBV19 and TRBJ2-2, with a possible D match to TRBD2 (5 bases). CDR1 and CDR2 from the germline V gene are LNHDA and SQIVND (reference sequence). Trimming stripped 3 bases from V and 9 bases from J, with 11 bases between. This CDR3 is built from 13 residues. The CDR3 protein is CASSIEGSWELFF. In DNA, the CDR3 is TGTGCCAGTAGTATTGAGGGTAGCTGGGAGCTGTTTTTT.

This chain links TRBV10-3 with TRBJ2-1; 10 bases fit TRBD2. CDR3 length: 17 residues. Unmatched junction bases numbered 9, after V lost 2 bases and J lost 5 bases. CDR1 ENHRY and CDR2 SYGVKD come from the germline V gene. CDR3 sequence: CAISEAWASGGHNEQFF. The CDR3 nucleotides are TGTGCCATCAGTGAGGCATGGGCTAGCGGGGGCCACAATGAGCAGTTCTTC.

The chain carries TRBV29-1 and TRBJ1-1, with D perhaps matching TRBD1 (5 bases). In germline, CDR1 is SQVTM, CDR2 ANQGSEA. CDR3 size: 14 residues. The CDR3 sequence: CRADLTTGGTEAFF. The CDR3 nucleotides are TGCAGAGCCGACCTTACCACAGGTGGCACTGAAGCTTTCTTT.

The V call is TRBV2, the J call TRBJ2-1; 10 nucleotides match TRBD1. V shed 7 bases and J 4 bases; nucleotides not matched to a gene: 10. Germline CDR1 SNHLY, CDR2 FYNNEI. This CDR3 has 16 residues. CDR3 sequence: CASKRYQDRGYNEQFF. CDR3 in DNA: TGTGCCAGCAAAAGGTACCAGGACAGGGGGTACAATGAGCAGTTCTTC.

V gene TRBV27 combines with J gene TRBJ2-7; TRBD2 matches at 8 bases. The CDR3 is made up of 17 amino acids. Trimming removed 8 bases from V and 4 bases from J; junction bases left unmatched: 19. The germline CDR1 and CDR2 sequences are MNHEY and SMNVEV (reference sequence). The CDR3 here is CASRPISGGLVVYEQYF. Here the CDR3 DNA reads TGTGCCAGCCGCCCTATCTCGGGGGGGCTCGTTGTGTACGAGCAGTACTTC.

The V and J genes are TRBV7-8 and TRBJ1-2; D is ambiguous. The CDR3 spans 15 residues. The V end was cut by 1 base, the J end by 0 bases, with 9 bases between. The germline CDR1 and CDR2 sequences are SGHVS and FQNEAQ. The CDR3 DNA follows: TGTGCCAGCAGCTTAGGGTCCGGGGCTAACTATGGCTACACCTTC. This sequence encodes CASSLGSGANYGYTF. The full variable domain, with the rest looked up from reference TRBV7-8 and TRBJ1-2, is GAGVSQSPRYKVAKRGQDVALRCDPISGHVSLFWYQQALGQGPEFLTYFQNEAQLDKSGLPSDRFFAERPEGSVSTLKIQRTQQEDSAVYLCASSLGSGANYGYTFGSGTRLTVV.

This chain uses TRBV5-8 with TRBJ1-1; D may be TRBD1 (5 bases). The V and J ends lost 3 bases and 5 bases respectively, with 5 bases between them. Germline loops: CDR1 SGHTS, CDR2 YDEGEE. The CDR3 loop spans 11 amino acids. CDR3 protein: CASSWTTEAFF. The CDR3, as DNA: TGTGCCAGCAGCTGGACAACTGAAGCTTTCTTT.

The gene calls are TRBV7-9 and TRBJ1-2, with TRBD1 identical over 7 bases. Trimming removed 0 bases from V and 0 bases from J; junction bases left unmatched: 13. The CDR3 loop spans 19 amino acids. Germline CDR1 reads SEHNR; CDR2 reads FQNEAQ (reference sequence). CDR3 DNA sequence: TGTGCCAGCAGCTTAGCCTGGGACAGCCGACACCTAGCTAACTATGGCTACACCTTC. Residues: CASSLAWDSRHLANYGYTF.

This clone has only one observation. V is TRBV6-6 and J is TRBJ2-7; 7 positions match TRBD1. This CDR3 is built from 15 residues. CDR1 is MNHNY and CDR2 is SVGAGI in the germline V gene (reference sequence). Unmatched junction bases numbered 12, after V lost 6 bases and J lost 4 bases. CDR3 residues: CASSRTGAKQYEQYF. Written as DNA, the CDR3 is TGTGCCAGCAGCCGTACAGGGGCCAAACAATACGAGCAGTACTTC.

This clone was picked up a small number of times. This sequence joins TRBV7-2 and TRBJ1-6, with a possible D match to TRBD1 (6 bases). Germline loops: CDR1 SGHTA, CDR2 FQGNSA. V shed 4 bases and J shed 3 bases, with 13 bases lying between them. The CDR3 runs 16 residues. The CDR3 spells CASSSGGRNYNSPLHF. DNA for the CDR3: TGTGCCAGCAGCTCGGGGGGCAGGAACTATAATTCACCCCTCCACTTT.

This clone was found a few times. The chain has TRBV10-3 and TRBJ2-7; 7 nucleotides align to TRBD1. Germline trimming cut 6 bases from V and 6 bases from J; bases unmatched to any gene: 5. CDR3 size: 12 residues. Germline V gives CDR1 ENHRY, CDR2 SYGVKD. The CDR3 protein is CAISTNRGEQYF. CDR3 DNA sequence: TGTGCCATCAGCACCAACAGGGGCGAGCAGTACTTC.

V and J are TRBV30 and TRBJ2-2, with 7 positions matching TRBD1. The trim removed 3 bases at V and 3 bases at J, leaving 1 base unmatched. Germline values: CDR1 GTSNPN, CDR2 SVGIG (reference sequence). The CDR3 is made up of 13 amino acids. CDR3 region: CAWRTGYTGELFF. CDR3 sequence (DNA): TGTGCCTGGAGGACAGGGTACACCGGGGAGCTGTTTTTT.

CDR3 residues: CASSEQGGGNTIYF. The CDR3 DNA reads TGTGCCAGCAGTGAACAGGGGGGCGGAAACACCATATATTTT. The J gene is TRBJ1-3, the V gene TRBV2, with 7 nucleotides matching TRBD1. CDR3 length: 14 amino acids. Trimming cost V 2 bases and J 4 bases; bases outside gene matches: 2. Germline CDR1 and CDR2: SNHLY and FYNNEI. Variable domain in full (rest from reference TRBV2 and TRBJ1-3): EPEVTQTPSHQVTQMGQEVILRCVPISNHLYFYWYRQILGQKVEFLVSFYNNEISEKSEIFDDQFSVERPDGSNFTLKIRSTKLEDSAMYFCASSEQGGGNTIYFGEGSWLTVV.

This chain uses TRBV5-1 with TRBJ2-5; the match to TRBD1 covers 9 bases. Germline V gene data show CDR1 as SGHRS and CDR2 as YFSETQ. The V and J ends lost 3 bases and 2 bases, in that order; junction bases with no gene match: 11. The CDR3 runs 17 residues. In DNA, the CDR3 is TGCGCCAGCAGCTCGGGACAGGGAGGGGTGAGACAAGAGACCCAGTACTTC. Translating gives CASSSGQGGVRQETQYF.

V and J are TRBV30 and TRBJ1-1, with D maybe TRBD1 (5 bases). V was clipped by 4 bases and J by 8 bases, with 11 bases between them. The CDR3 length is 11 residues. The germline CDR1 and CDR2 sequences are GTSNPN and SVGIG (reference sequence). The CDR3 bases are TGTGCCTGGACCCGACAGCCAGAAGCTTTCTTT. It translates to CAWTRQPEAFF.

The chain links TRBV18 to TRBJ1-6, with 7 bases aligning to TRBD1. Germline assignment: CDR1 KGHSH and CDR2 LQKENI. V lost 0 bases to trimming and J lost 7 bases; unmatched junction nucleotides: 0. The CDR3 length is 14 residues. The chain's CDR3 is CASSPPTGNSPLHF. The CDR3 coding sequence is TGTGCCAGCTCACCACCGACAGGGAATTCACCCCTCCACTTT.

In this sample, this clone turned up once. The chain employs TRBV5-1 and TRBJ2-5, with TRBD1 matching 8 bases. Germline-derived CDR1 and CDR2 are SGHRS and YFSETQ. V shed 3 bases and J 4 bases; nucleotides not matched to a gene: 5. The CDR3 has 14 residues. CDR3 bases: TGCGCCAGCAGCTCAGGACAGGGCGGAGAGACCCAGTACTTC. Protein: CASSSGQGGETQYF.